This record covers a single T cell receptor (beta chain). This sample was included in a study of T cells expressing NK-cell markers. Reanalyzing the 5' RACE reads, TCRdb keeps one entry per CDR3 protein, without DNA. The repertoire table contains about 550,000 distinct CDR3 sequences. The CDR3 is 16 amino acids. J is TRBJ2-2 and V is TRBV12-3 or TRBV12-4; TCRdb returns TRBD1, unconfirmable since there is no DNA. This clonotype was obtained from a man between 18 and 29 years old in good health. The sample consisted of blood T cells: a sorted CD56 or NKG2C T cell subset, CD4+ or CD8+ T cells, or bulk PBMC T cells (not recorded which). The CDR3 region is CASSLGGQSLGGELFF.